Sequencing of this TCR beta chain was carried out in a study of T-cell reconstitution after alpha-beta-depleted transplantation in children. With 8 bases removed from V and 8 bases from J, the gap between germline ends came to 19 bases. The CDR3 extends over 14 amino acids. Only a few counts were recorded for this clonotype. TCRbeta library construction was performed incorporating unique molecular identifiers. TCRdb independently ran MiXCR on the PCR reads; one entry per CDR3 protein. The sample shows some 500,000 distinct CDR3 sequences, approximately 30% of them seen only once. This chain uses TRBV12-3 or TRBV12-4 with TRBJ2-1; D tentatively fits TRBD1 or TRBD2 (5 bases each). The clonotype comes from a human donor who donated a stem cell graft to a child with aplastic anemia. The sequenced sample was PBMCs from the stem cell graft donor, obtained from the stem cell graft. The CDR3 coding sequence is TGTGCCAGCGAAGGGGCCCTAGAGGGGTATGAGCAGTTCTTC. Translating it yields CASEGALEGYEQFF.